These 21 T cell receptor beta chains were sequenced from one sample in a study of T-cell memory formation after mild COVID-19. TCRdb used MiXCR to reprocess the 5' RACE reads, holding one entry per CDR3 protein. The data show fewer than 700,000 distinct CDR3 sequences, with 20% to 25% seen just once and roughly 8.3% held by the top ten. The sequenced sample was PBMCs or a T cell subset sorted from them (not recorded which). All receptors come from an adult woman who had mild COVID-19 (a few samples of this study predate the infection). Cell type and time point are not known.

This clonotype came up a few times. This chain links TRBV18 with TRBJ1-2, with 9 nucleotides matching TRBD1. CDR3 length: 14 amino acids. The junction had 6 bases not matched to a gene; V was cut back by 5 bases and J by 5 bases. Germline V gene lookup returns CDR1 KGHSH and CDR2 LQKENI. The CDR3 region has the DNA TGTGCCAGCTCATCCCGGGACAGGGAGTATGGCTACACCTTC. Residues: CASSSRDREYGYTF. Full variable domain (outside the CDR3, taken from reference TRBV18 and TRBJ1-2): NAGVMQNPRHLVRRRGQEARLRCSPMKGHSHVYWYRQLPEEGLKFMVYLQKENIIDESGMPKERFSAEFPKEGPSILRIQQVVRGDSAAYFCASSSRDREYGYTFGSGTRLTVV.

In its sample, this clonotype was seen many times. This chain links TRBV18 with TRBJ2-1; the match to TRBD2 covers 7 bases. Losses at the gene ends were 9 bases for V and 1 base for J; bases not matched to a gene: 6. The CDR3 consists of 14 residues. Per the germline V gene, CDR1 is KGHSH and CDR2 is LQKENI. The CDR3 sequence is CASSGGESYNEQFF. As DNA, the CDR3 is TGTGCCAGTTCGGGGGGAGAATCCTACAATGAGCAGTTCTTC.

This clonotype has only a few counts. This chain connects TRBV6-5 to TRBJ1-6, with a possible D match to TRBD1 (5 bases). CDR3 length equals 13 residues. CDR1 and CDR2 (germline): MNHEY, SVGAGI. V lost 10 bases to trimming and J lost 7 bases, with 14 bases between them. CDR3 region: CATSPGVNSPLHF. In nucleotides, the CDR3 is TGTGCCACGTCCCCGGGGGTCAATTCACCCCTCCACTTT.

The chain has TRBV20-1 and TRBJ1-5; possible D gene TRBD1, 6 bases. CDR1 is DFQATT, CDR2 SNEGSKA, per germline (reference sequence). The CDR3 is 14 residues long. The germline V and J ends were trimmed by 5 bases and 7 bases, with 18 bases remaining between them. The CDR3 sequence is CSALTGTPGQPQHF. CDR3 nucleotide sequence: TGCAGTGCTCTTACCGGGACACCCGGCCAGCCCCAGCATTTT.

This clonotype was observed a handful of times. The V and J genes are TRBV7-6 and TRBJ2-7; D is uncertain. The CDR3 spans 13 residues. The V gene lost 1 base and the J gene lost 5 bases, with 9 bases spanning the gap. The V gene's germline CDR1 is SGHVS and CDR2 FNYEAQ. CDR3 in amino acids: CASSLGPLDEQYF. The CDR3 DNA follows: TGTGCCAGCAGCTTAGGGCCTCTGGACGAGCAGTACTTC.

The chain uses TRBV19 and TRBJ2-1; no reliable D call. Trimming left V 7 bases short and J 8 bases short, with 15 bases between. The CDR3 totals 13 residues. Germline CDR1 LNHDA, CDR2 SQIVND (reference sequence). The CDR3 loop is CASKPDEVDEQFF. The CDR3 region has the DNA TGTGCCAGTAAACCGGATGAGGTGGATGAGCAGTTCTTC.

This clonotype was recorded at least ten times. This rearrangement joins TRBV12-3 or TRBV12-4 to TRBJ2-3; no firm D call. The V gene lost 3 bases and the J gene lost 4 bases, with 11 bases spanning the gap. The CDR3 contains 14 residues. The CDR3 is CASSFLSGPDTQYF. CDR3 DNA sequence: TGTGCCAGCAGTTTTTTGTCCGGGCCAGATACGCAGTATTTT.

This chain joins TRBV27 and TRBJ1-5, with 11 bases lining up with TRBD1. V trimming: 4 bases; J trimming: 6 bases; junction bases outside the gene matches: 5. This CDR3 is built from 15 residues. Germline loops: CDR1 MNHEY, CDR2 SMNVEV (reference sequence). The CDR3 DNA reads as TGTGCCAGCAGTTCTGGACAGGGGGCAGTTCAGCCCCAGCATTTT. Protein product: CASSSGQGAVQPQHF.

This clonotype appeared a few times. CDR3 nucleotides: TGTGCCACGACTAGCGGGGGGACTAGCACAGATACGCAGTATTTT. This codes for CATTSGGTSTDTQYF. This sequence joins TRBV5-4 and TRBJ2-3; 13 bases line up with TRBD2. Looked up from germline, CDR1 is SGHNT and CDR2 is YYREEE (reference sequence). V dropped 9 bases and J dropped 0; count of bases not matched to a gene: 4. This CDR3 region has 15 residues. Looking up the rest from reference TRBV5-4 and TRBJ2-3 gives the full variable domain: ETGVTQSPTHLIKTRGQQVTLRCSSQSGHNTVSWYQQALGQGPQFIFQYYREEENGRGNFPPRFSGLQFPNYSSELNVNALELDDSALYLCATTSGGTSTDTQYFGPGTRLTVL.

This clonotype was detected only a few times. The genes are TRBV30 and TRBJ1-4; TRBD1 matches 8 bases. Germline V gives CDR1 GTSNPN, CDR2 SVGIG (reference sequence). The CDR3 is 17 residues long. V was pared by 0 bases and J by 1 base, with 7 bases of the junction left unmatched. CDR3 in amino acids: CAWSVGDRHLTNEKLFF. The CDR3 DNA reads TGTGCCTGGAGTGTTGGGGACAGGCATCTAACTAATGAAAAACTGTTTTTT.

J is TRBJ2-7 and V is TRBV3-1, with 7 bases matching TRBD1. Germline CDR1 is LGHDT and CDR2 is YNNKEL (reference sequence). The CDR3 contains 20 residues. V shed 5 bases and J 4 bases; nucleotides not matched to a gene: 26. As DNA, the CDR3 is TGTGCCAGCAGCAATGCCCAATATTTCGGGACAGCCTATGGGTTATACGAGCAGTACTTC. Amino acid sequence: CASSNAQYFGTAYGLYEQYF.

This chain uses TRBV4-1 with TRBJ1-2, with no clear D. Trimming took off 4 bases at V and 3 bases at J, with 9 bases between the two ends. Germline V gives CDR1 MGHRA, CDR2 YSYEKL. The CDR3 spans 13 residues. The CDR3 DNA reads TGCGCCAGCAGCCCAGGCAACCACTATGGCTACACCTTC. Its protein is CASSPGNHYGYTF.

There are a few counts of this clonotype. This rearrangement joins TRBV6-2 or TRBV6-3 to TRBJ2-7, with D perhaps being TRBD1 or TRBD2 (6 bases each). V lost 2 bases and J 2 bases, leaving 10 bases between the germline ends. The CDR3 spans 14 residues. The germline V gene has CDR1 MNHEY and CDR2 SVGEGT. The chain's CDR3 is CASSYEEGAYEQYF. CDR3 nucleotides: TGTGCCAGCAGTTACGAGGAGGGGGCCTACGAGCAGTACTTC.

The rearrangement links TRBV29-1 to TRBJ2-1; 11 nucleotides match TRBD2. The CDR3 loop spans 20 amino acids. J gave up 0 bases and V 0 bases, and 13 bases lay outside the gene matches. From germline, CDR1 is SQVTM and CDR2 ANQGSEA. The CDR3 DNA sequence: TGCAGCGTTGAAGATCTTGTAGCGGGAGGGCCCAAGAACTCCTACAATGAGCAGTTCTTC. The encoded protein is CSVEDLVAGGPKNSYNEQFF.

V usage is TRBV20-1 and J usage is TRBJ2-1; 7 bases are shared with TRBD2. The germline V gene encodes CDR1 DFQATT and CDR2 SNEGSKA (reference sequence). The CDR3 covers 15 residues. Trimming cost V 0 bases and J 6 bases; bases outside gene matches: 8. This CDR3 reads CSARDPGGRINEQFF. The DNA for the CDR3 is TGCAGTGCTAGAGATCCGGGCGGGAGAATCAATGAGCAGTTCTTC.

The J gene is TRBJ2-3, the V gene TRBV3-1; perhaps D is TRBD1 or TRBD2 (6 bases each). This CDR3 has 19 residues. Looked up from germline, CDR1 is LGHDT and CDR2 is YNNKEL (reference sequence). V shed 6 bases and J shed 2 bases, with 27 bases lying between them. Here the CDR3 reads CASRSFFGRGGSDTDTQYF. As DNA, the CDR3 is TGTGCCAGCAGATCGTTCTTCGGGAGAGGGGGTAGTGACACAGATACGCAGTATTTT.

The chain has TRBV20-1 and TRBJ2-3; 13 nucleotides align to TRBD2. Germline CDR1 and CDR2: DFQATT and SNEGSKA (reference sequence). The CDR3 is 15 amino acids. The V gene end was trimmed by 5 bases and the J gene end by 11 bases; junction bases not matched to a gene: 13. Written as DNA, the CDR3 is TGCAGTGCTCCTAGGACTAGCGGGGGTGGGAGGATGCAGTATTTT. Encoded protein: CSAPRTSGGGRMQYF.

This clonotype has at least ten counts. V usage is TRBV6-2 or TRBV6-3 and J usage is TRBJ2-1; 7 bases map to TRBD2. This CDR3 spans 14 amino acids. Germline CDR1 MNHEY, CDR2 SVGEGT. Unmatched junction bases numbered 3, after V lost 7 bases and J lost 0 bases. CDR3 protein: CASKRTSSYNEQFF. As DNA, the CDR3 is TGTGCCAGCAAAAGGACTAGCTCCTACAATGAGCAGTTCTTC.

This clonotype was counted a single time. This chain uses TRBV5-6 with TRBJ2-1, with TRBD2 matching over 11 bases. The CDR3 is made up of 14 amino acids. The germline V gene has CDR1 SGHDT and CDR2 YYEEEE. J lost 9 bases, V lost 7 bases, and 9 bases had no gene match. The CDR3 region is CASRRGSGRGEQFF. The CDR3 nucleotides are TGTGCCAGCCGCCGGGGTAGCGGGAGGGGTGAGCAGTTCTTC.

In this sample, this clonotype turned up a few times. V usage is TRBV7-3 and J usage is TRBJ1-1; D remains ambiguous. Trimming cost V 0 bases and J 1 base, with 9 bases left between them. Germline loops: CDR1 SGHTA, CDR2 FQGTGA. CDR3 length equals 15 residues. CDR3 bases: TGTGCCAGCAGCTTAACCGTCGATCGGAACACTGAAGCTTTCTTT. It translates to CASSLTVDRNTEAFF. Looking up the rest from reference TRBV7-3 and TRBJ1-1 gives the full variable domain: GAGVSQTPSNKVTEKGKYVELRCDPISGHTALYWYRQSLGQGPEFLIYFQGTGAADDSGLPNDRFFAVRPEGSVSTLKIQRTERGDSAVYLCASSLTVDRNTEAFFGQGTRLTVV.

This chain joins TRBV2 and TRBJ2-1; 9 positions match TRBD1. The CDR3 covers 15 residues. Germline loops: CDR1 SNHLY, CDR2 FYNNEI. The ends lost 2 bases at V and 3 bases at J; junction bases unmatched: 2. The CDR3 sequence: CASSETGGFYNEQFF. CDR3 coding DNA: TGTGCCAGCAGTGAAACAGGGGGCTTCTACAATGAGCAGTTCTTC. Together with reference TRBV2 and TRBJ2-1, the CDR3 gives the full variable domain: EPEVTQTPSHQVTQMGQEVILRCVPISNHLYFYWYRQILGQKVEFLVSFYNNEISEKSEIFDDQFSVERPDGSNFTLKIRSTKLEDSAMYFCASSETGGFYNEQFFGPGTRLTVL.